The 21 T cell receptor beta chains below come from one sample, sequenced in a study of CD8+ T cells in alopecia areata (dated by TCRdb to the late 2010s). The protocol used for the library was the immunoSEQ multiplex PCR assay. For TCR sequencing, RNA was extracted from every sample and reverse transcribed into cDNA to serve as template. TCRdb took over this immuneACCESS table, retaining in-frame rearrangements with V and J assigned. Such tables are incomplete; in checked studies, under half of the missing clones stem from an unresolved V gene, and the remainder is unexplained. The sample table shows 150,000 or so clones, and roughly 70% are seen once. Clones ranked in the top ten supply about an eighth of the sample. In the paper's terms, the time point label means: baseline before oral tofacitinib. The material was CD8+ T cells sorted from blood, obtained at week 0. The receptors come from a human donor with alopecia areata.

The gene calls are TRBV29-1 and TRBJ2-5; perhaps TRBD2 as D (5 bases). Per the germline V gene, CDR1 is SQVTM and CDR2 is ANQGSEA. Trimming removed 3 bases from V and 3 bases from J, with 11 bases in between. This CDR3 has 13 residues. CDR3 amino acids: CSVEWVGEETQYF. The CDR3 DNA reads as TGCAGCGTTGAGTGGGTCGGGGAAGAGACCCAGTACTTC.

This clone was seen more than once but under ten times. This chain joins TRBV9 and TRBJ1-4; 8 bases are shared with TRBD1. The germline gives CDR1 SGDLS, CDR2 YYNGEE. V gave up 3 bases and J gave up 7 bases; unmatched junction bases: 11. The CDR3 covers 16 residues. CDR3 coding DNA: TGTGCCAGCAGCGATAGCCAGGGGGCTAGTCGTGAAAAACTGTTTTTT. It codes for CASSDSQGASREKLFF.

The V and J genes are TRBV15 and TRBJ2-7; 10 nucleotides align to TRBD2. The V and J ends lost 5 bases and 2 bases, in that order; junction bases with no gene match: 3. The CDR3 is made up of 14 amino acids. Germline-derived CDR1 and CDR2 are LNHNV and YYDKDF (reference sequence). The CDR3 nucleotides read TGTGCCACCAGCCCCAGCGGGGGGGCCTACGAGCAGTACTTC. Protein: CATSPSGGAYEQYF.

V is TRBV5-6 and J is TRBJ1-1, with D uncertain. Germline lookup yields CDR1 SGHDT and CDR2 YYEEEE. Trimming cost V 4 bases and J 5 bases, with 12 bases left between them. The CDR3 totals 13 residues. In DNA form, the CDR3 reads TGTGCCAGCAGCCCCCCTACGGGGACTGAAGCTTTCTTT. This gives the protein CASSPPTGTEAFF.

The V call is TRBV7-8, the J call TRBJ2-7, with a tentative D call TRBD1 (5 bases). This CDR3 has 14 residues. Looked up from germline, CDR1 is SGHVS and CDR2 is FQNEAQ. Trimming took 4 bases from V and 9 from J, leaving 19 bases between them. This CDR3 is CASSSPDTNDRQYF. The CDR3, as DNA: TGTGCCAGCAGCTCCCCGGACACTAATGACCGGCAGTACTTC.

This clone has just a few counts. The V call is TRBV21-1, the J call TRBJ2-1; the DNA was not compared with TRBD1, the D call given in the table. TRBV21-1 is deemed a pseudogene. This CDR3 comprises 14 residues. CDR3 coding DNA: TGTGCCAGCAGGTTCAACGACAGGGGAGGTGAGCAGTTCTTC. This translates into CASRFNDRGGEQFF.

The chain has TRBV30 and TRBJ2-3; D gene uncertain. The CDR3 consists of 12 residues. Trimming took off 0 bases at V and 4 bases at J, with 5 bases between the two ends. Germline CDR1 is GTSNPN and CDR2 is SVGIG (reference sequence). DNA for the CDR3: TGTGCCTGGAGTGTGGGCTCAGATACGCAGTATTTT. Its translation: CAWSVGSDTQYF.

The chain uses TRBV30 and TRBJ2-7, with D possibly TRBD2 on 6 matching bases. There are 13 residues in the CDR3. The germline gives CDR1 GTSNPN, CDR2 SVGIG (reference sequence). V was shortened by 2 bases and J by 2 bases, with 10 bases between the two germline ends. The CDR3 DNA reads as TGTGCCTGGAGTATAGGGACTGCCTACGAGCAGTACTTC. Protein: CAWSIGTAYEQYF.

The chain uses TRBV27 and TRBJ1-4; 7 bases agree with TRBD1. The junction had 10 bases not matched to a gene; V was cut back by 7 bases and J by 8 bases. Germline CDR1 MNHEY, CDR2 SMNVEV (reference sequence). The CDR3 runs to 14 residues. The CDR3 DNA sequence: TGTGCCAGCACCGCGACAGGGACGGACGAAAAACTGTTTTTT. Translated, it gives CASTATGTDEKLFF.

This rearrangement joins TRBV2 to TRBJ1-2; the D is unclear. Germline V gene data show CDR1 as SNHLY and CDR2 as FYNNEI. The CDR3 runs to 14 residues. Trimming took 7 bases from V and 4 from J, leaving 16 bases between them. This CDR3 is CASTDYTFAYGYTF. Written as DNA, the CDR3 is TGTGCCAGCACCGATTACACCTTTGCCTATGGCTACACCTTC. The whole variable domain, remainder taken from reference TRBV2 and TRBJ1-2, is EPEVTQTPSHQVTQMGQEVILRCVPISNHLYFYWYRQILGQKVEFLVSFYNNEISEKSEIFDDQFSVERPDGSNFTLKIRSTKLEDSAMYFCASTDYTFAYGYTFGSGTRLTVV.

The DNA for the CDR3 is TGTGCCAGCAGCTTGGCCTCTTGGACAGGGTTCTCCTACGAGCAGTACTTC. Residues: CASSLASWTGFSYEQYF. This chain connects TRBV5-6 to TRBJ2-7, with 8 bases matching TRBD1. The germline CDR1 and CDR2 sequences are SGHDT and YYEEEE. The CDR3 loop spans 17 amino acids. V shed 0 bases, J shed 0 bases, and the junction held 8 bases outside the gene matches.

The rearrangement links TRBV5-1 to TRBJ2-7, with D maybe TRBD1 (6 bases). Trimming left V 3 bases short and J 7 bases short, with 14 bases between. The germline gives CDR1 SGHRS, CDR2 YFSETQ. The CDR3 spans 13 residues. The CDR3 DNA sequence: TGCGCCAGCAGCTCATTACAGGGTCCGGAGCAGTACTTC. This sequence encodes CASSSLQGPEQYF.

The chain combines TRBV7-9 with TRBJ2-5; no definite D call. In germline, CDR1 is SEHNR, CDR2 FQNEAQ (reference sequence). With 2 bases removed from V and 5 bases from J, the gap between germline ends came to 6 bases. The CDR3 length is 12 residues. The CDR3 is CASSLLGETQYF. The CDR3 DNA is TGTGCCAGCAGCTTATTGGGGGAGACCCAGTACTTC.

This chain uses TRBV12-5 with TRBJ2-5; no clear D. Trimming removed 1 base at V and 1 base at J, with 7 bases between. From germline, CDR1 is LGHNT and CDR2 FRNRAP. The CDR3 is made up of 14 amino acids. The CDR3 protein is CASGLDIVQETQYF. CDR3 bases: TGTGCTAGTGGTTTGGATATAGTCCAAGAGACCCAGTACTTC. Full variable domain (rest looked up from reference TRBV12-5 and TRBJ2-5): DARVTQTPRHKVTEMGQEVTMRCQPILGHNTVFWYRQTMMQGLELLAYFRNRAPLDDSGMPKDRFSAEMPDATLATLKIQPSEPRDSAVYFCASGLDIVQETQYFGPGTRLLVL.

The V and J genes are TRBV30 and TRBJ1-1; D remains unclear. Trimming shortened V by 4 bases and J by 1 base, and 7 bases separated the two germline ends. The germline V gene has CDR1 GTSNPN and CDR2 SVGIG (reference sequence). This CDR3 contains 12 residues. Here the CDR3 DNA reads TGTGCCTGGAACCCTACGAACACTGAAGCTTTCTTT. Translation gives CAWNPTNTEAFF.

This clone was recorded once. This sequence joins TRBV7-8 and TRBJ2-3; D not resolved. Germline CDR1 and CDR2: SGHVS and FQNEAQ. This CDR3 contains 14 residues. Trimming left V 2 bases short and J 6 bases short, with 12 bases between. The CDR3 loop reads CASSLTEIEDTQYF. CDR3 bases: TGTGCCAGCAGCTTAACCGAGATCGAGGATACGCAGTATTTT.

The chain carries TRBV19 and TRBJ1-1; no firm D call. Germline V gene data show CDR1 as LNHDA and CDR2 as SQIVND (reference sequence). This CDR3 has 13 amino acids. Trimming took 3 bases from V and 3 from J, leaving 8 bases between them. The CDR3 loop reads CASSIGIYTEAFF. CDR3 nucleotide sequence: TGTGCCAGTAGTATTGGGATTTACACTGAAGCTTTCTTT.

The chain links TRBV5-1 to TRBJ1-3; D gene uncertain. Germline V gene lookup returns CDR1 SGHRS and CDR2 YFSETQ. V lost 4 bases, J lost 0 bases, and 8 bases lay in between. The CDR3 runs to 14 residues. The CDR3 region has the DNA TGCGCCAGCAGCGACCCACGCTCTGGAAACACCATATATTTT. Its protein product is CASSDPRSGNTIYF. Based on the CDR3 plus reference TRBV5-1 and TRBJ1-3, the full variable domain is KAGVTQTPRYLIKTRGQQVTLSCSPISGHRSVSWYQQTPGQGLQFLFEYFSETQRNKGNFPGRFSGRQFSNSRSEMNVSTLELGDSALYLCASSDPRSGNTIYFGEGSWLTVV.

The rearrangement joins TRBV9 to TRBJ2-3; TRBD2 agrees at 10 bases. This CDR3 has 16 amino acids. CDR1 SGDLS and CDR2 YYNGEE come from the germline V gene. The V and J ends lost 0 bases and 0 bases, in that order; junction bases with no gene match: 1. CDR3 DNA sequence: TGTGCCAGCAGCGTAGCTAGCGGGGGAAGCACAGATACGCAGTATTTT. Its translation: CASSVASGGSTDTQYF.

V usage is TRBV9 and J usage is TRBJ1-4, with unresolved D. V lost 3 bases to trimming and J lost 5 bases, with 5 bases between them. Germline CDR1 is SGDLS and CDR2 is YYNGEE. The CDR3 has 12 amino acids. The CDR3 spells CASSGYNEKLFF. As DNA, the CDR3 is TGTGCCAGCAGCGGATACAATGAAAAACTGTTTTTT.

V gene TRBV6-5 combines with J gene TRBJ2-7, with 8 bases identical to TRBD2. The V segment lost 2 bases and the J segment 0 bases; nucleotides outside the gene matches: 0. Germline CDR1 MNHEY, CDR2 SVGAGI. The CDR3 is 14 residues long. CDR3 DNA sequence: TGTGCCAGCAGTTACGCGGGGGGCTCCTACGAGCAGTACTTC. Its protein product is CASSYAGGSYEQYF.